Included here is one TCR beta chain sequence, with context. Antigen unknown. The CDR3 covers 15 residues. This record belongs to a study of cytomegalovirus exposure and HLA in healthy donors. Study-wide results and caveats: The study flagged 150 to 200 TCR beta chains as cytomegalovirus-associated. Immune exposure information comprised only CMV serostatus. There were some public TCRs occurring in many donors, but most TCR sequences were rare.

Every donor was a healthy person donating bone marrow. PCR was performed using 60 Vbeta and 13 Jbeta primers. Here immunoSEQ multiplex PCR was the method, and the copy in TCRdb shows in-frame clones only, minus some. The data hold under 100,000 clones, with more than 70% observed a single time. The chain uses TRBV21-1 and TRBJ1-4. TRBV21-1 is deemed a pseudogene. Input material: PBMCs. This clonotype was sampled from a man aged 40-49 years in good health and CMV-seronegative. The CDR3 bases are TGTGCCAGCAGCAATAGGAGGGGAACAAATGAAAAACTGTTTTTT. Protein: CASSNRRGTNEKLFF.